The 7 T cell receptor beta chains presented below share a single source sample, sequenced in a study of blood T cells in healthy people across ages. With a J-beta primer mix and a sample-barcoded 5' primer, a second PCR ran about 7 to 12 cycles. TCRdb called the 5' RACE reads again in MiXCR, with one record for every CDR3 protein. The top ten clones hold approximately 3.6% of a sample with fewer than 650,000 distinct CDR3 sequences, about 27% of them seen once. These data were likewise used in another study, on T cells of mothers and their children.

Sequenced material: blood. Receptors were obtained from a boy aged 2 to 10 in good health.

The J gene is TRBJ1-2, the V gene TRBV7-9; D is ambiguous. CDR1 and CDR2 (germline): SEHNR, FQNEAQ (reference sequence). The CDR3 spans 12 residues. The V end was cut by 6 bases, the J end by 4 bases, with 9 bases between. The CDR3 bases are TGTGCCAGCAGGACGGGGTTCTATGGCTACACCTTC. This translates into CASRTGFYGYTF. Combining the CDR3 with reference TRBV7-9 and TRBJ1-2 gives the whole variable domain DTGVSQNPRHKITKRGQNVTFRCDPISEHNRLYWYRQTLGQGPEFLTYFQNEAQLEKSRLLSDRFSAERPKGSFSTLEIQRTEQGDSAMYLCASRTGFYGYTFGSGTRLTVV.

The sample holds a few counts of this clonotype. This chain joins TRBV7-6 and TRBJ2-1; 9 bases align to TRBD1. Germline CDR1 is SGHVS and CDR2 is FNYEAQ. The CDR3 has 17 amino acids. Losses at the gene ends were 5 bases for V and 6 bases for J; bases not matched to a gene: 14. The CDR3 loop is CASSAIPGTGNGNEQFF. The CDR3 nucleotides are TGTGCCAGCAGCGCGATTCCCGGGACAGGGAACGGCAATGAGCAGTTCTTC. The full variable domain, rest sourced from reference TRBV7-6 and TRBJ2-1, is GAGVSQSPRYKVTKRGQDVALRCDPISGHVSLYWYRQALGQGPEFLTYFNYEAQQDKSGLPNDRFSAERPEGSISTLTIQRTEQRDSAMYRCASSAIPGTGNGNEQFFGPGTRLTVL.

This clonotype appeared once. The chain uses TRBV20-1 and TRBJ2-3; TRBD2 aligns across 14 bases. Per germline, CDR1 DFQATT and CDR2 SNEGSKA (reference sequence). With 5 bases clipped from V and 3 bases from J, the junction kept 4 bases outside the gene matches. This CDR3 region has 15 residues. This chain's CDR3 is CSAVWTSGRTDTQYF. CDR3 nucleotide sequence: TGCAGTGCTGTTTGGACTAGCGGGAGGACAGATACGCAGTATTTT.

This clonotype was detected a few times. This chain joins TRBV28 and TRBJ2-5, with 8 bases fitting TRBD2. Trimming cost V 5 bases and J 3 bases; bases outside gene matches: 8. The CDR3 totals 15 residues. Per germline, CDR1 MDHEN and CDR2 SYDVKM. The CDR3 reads CASSPRVAGKETQYF. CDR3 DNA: TGTGCCAGCAGTCCTCGGGTAGCGGGAAAAGAGACCCAGTACTTC.

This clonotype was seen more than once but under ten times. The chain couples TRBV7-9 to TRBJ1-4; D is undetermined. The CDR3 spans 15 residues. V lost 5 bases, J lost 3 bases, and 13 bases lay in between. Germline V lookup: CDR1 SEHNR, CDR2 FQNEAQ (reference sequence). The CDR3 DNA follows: TGTGCCAGCAGCCCAGGAGCCCTGGCTAATGAAAAACTGTTTTTT. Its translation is CASSPGALANEKLFF.

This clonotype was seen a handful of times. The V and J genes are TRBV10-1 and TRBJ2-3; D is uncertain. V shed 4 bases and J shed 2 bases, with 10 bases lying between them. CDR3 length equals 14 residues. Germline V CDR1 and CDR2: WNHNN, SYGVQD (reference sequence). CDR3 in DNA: TGCGCCAGCAGTGGTGGCGGATCCACAGATACGCAGTATTTT. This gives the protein CASSGGGSTDTQYF.

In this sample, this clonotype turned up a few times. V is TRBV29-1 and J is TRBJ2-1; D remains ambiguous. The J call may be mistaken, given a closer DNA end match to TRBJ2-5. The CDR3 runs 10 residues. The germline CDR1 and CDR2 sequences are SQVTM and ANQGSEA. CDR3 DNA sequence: TGCAGCGTTGGACGAGAGACCCAGTACTTC. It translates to CSVGRETQYF.